This entry describes one TCR beta chain. Its cognate antigen is unknown. The record originates from a study of T-cell reconstitution after alpha-beta-depleted transplantation in children. Study results and limitations: At the one-year point after transplant, T-cell counts and TCRbeta diversity were found to come mostly from T cells that had been newly produced. Reported findings indicate that, about two months after transplant, alpha-beta T cells came from several hundred expanded clones, which were derived from non-depleted graft cells.

It was with unique molecular identifiers that the TCRbeta library was prepared. Each CDR3 protein is one row after TCRdb ran MiXCR on the PCR reads. Among more than 200,000 distinct CDR3 sequences listed, about 25% were seen once. This CDR3 comprises 16 residues. The V segment lost 4 bases and the J segment 7 bases; nucleotides outside the gene matches: 12. Germline lookup yields CDR1 SGHVS and CDR2 FNYEAQ. The sequences come from PBMCs, collected before TCRalphabeta/CD19-depleted stem cell transplant. This chain uses TRBV7-6 with TRBJ2-2; 7 bases agree with TRBD2. This clonotype was obtained from a girl aged 2 to 10 with Fanconi anemia, due to receive a stem cell transplant. The CDR3 spells CASSSERDTRIGELFF. CDR3 DNA sequence: TGTGCCAGCAGCTCCGAGCGGGATACCAGGATCGGGGAGCTGTTTTTT.